This TCR beta chain stems from a study of read filtering for tumor transcriptome and immune sequencing. There are many counts of this clonotype. From about 400 ng of RNA, a library with molecular barcoded alpha/delta and beta/gamma adaptors was made. TCRdb itself ran the reads through MiXCR, one entry per CDR3 protein. The sample has some 80,000 distinct CDR3 sequences, about 12% seen once; the top ten hold approximately 15%. The CDR3 spans 12 residues. Trimming took off 0 bases at V and 10 bases at J, with 8 bases between the two ends. Germline V gives CDR1 SGHRS, CDR2 YFSETQ. The clonotype originates from a donor at least 40 years old with multiple myeloma. Sequenced input: a population of CD138-negative cells sorted from bone marrow. The chain uses TRBV5-1 and TRBJ2-1; D uncertain. The CDR3 protein is CASSLGHLEQFF. CDR3 in DNA: TGCGCCAGCAGCTTGGGACATTTGGAGCAGTTCTTC.